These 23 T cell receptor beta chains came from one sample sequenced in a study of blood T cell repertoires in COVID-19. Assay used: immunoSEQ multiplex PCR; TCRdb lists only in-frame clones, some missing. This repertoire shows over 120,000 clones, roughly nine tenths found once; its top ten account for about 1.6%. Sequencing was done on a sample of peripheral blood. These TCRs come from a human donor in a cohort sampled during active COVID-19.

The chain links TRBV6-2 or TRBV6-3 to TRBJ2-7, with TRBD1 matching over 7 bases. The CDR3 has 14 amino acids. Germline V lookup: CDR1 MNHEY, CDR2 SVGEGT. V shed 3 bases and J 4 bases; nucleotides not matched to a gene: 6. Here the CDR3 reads CASSYRDSRYEQYF. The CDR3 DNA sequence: TGTGCCAGCAGTTATAGGGACAGCCGTTACGAGCAGTACTTC.

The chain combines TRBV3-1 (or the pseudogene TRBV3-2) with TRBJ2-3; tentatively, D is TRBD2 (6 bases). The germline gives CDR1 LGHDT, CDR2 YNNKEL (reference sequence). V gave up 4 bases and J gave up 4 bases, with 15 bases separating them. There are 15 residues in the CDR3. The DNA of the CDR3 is TGTGCCAGCAGCCCCCCTCGATCTAGCGCAGATACGCAGTATTTT. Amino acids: CASSPPRSSADTQYF.

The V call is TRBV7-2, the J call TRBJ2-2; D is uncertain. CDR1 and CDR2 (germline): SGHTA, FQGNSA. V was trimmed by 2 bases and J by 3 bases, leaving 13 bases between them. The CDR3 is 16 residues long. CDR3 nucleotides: TGTGCCAGCAGCTTACCCTCATTCGAGGACACCGGGGAGCTGTTTTTT. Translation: CASSLPSFEDTGELFF.

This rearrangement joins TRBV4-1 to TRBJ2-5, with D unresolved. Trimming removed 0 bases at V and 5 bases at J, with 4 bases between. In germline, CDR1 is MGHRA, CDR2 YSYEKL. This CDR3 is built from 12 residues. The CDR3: CASSQDRETQYF. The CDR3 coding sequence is TGCGCCAGCAGCCAAGATCGGGAGACCCAGTACTTC.

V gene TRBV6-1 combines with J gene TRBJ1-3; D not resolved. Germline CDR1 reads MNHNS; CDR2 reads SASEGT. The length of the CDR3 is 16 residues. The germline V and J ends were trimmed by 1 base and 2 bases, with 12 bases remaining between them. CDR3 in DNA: TGTGCCAGCAGTGAAGATAGGACTCTAACTGGAAACACCATATATTTT. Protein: CASSEDRTLTGNTIYF.

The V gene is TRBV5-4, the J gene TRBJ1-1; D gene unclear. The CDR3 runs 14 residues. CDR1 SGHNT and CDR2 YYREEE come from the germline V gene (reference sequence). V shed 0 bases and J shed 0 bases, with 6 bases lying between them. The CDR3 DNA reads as TGTGCCAGCAGCTTGGCCCAGGTGAACACTGAAGCTTTCTTT. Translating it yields CASSLAQVNTEAFF.

DNA for the CDR3: TGTGCCAGCAGCTACACACAGGGTGGAGGTGAAAAACTGTTTTTT. This codes for CASSYTQGGGEKLFF. The chain has TRBV5-4 and TRBJ1-4; the D gene is possibly TRBD1 (6 bases). The germline gives CDR1 SGHNT, CDR2 YYREEE (reference sequence). The CDR3 runs to 15 residues. With 3 bases removed from V and 7 bases from J, the gap between germline ends came to 16 bases. Full variable domain (outside the CDR3, taken from reference TRBV5-4 and TRBJ1-4): ETGVTQSPTHLIKTRGQQVTLRCSSQSGHNTVSWYQQALGQGPQFIFQYYREEENGRGNFPPRFSGLQFPNYSSELNVNALELDDSALYLCASSYTQGGGEKLFFGSGTQLSVL.

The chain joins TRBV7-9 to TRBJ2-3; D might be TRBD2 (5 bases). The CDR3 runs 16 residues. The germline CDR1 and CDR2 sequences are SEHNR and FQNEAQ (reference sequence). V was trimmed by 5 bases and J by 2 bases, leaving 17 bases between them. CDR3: CASSPSPIPTTDTQYF. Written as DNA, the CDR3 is TGTGCCAGCAGCCCTAGCCCAATACCAACCACAGATACGCAGTATTTT.

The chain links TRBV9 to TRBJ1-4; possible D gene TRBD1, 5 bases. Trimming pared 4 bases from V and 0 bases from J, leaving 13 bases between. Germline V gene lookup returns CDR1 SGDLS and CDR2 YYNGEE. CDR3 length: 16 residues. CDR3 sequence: CASSTKTAATNEKLFF. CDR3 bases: TGTGCCAGCAGCACCAAGACAGCCGCAACTAATGAAAAACTGTTTTTT.

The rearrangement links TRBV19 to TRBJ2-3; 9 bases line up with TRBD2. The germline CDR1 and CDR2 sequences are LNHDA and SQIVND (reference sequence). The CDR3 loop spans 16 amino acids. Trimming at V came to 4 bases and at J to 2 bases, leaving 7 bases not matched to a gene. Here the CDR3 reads CASSRYSGGTTDTQYF. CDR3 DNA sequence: TGTGCCAGTAGTAGGTACAGCGGGGGGACCACAGATACGCAGTATTTT.

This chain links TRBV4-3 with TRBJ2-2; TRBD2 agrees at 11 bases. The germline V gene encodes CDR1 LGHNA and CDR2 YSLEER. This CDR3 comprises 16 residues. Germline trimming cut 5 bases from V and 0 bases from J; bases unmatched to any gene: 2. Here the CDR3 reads CASSDSGGANTGELFF. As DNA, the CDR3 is TGCGCCAGCAGCGATAGCGGGGGGGCGAACACCGGGGAGCTGTTTTTT.

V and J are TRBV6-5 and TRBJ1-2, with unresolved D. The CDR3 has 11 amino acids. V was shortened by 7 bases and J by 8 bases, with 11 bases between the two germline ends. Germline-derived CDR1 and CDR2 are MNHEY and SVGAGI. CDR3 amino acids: CASKAGIGYTF. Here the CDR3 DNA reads TGTGCCAGCAAAGCGGGGATAGGCTACACCTTC.

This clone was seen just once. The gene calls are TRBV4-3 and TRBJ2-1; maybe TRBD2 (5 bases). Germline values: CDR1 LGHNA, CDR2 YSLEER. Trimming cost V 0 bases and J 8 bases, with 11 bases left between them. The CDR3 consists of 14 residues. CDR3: CASSQEVLRDEQFF. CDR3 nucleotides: TGCGCCAGCAGCCAAGAAGTTCTGAGGGATGAGCAGTTCTTC.

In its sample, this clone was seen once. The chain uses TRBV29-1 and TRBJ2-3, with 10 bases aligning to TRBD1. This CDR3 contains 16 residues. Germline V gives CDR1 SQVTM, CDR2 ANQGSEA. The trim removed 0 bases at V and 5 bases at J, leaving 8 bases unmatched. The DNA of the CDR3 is TGCAGCGTTGAAGATCTTGGACAGGGGGTTGGAGATACGCAGTATTTT. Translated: CSVEDLGQGVGDTQYF.

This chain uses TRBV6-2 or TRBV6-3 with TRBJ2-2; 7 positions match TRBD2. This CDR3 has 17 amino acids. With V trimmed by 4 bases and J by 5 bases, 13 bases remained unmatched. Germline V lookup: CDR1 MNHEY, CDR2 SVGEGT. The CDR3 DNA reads TGTGCCAGCAGTTTTTTAAGGGGAGGGCCTAAAACCGGGGAGCTGTTTTTT. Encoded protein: CASSFLRGGPKTGELFF.

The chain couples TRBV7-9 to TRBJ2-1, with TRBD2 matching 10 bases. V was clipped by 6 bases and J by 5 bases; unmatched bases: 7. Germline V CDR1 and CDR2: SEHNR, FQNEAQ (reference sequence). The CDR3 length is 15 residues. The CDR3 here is CASRGIAGGHNEQFF. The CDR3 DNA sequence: TGTGCCAGCAGGGGAATAGCGGGGGGTCACAATGAGCAGTTCTTC.

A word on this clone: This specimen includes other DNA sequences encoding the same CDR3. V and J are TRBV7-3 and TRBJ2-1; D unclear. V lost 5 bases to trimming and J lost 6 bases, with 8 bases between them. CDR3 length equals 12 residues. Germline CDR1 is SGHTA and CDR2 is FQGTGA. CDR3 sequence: CASSRQRNEQFF. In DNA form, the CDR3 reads TGTGCCAGCAGCCGCCAGCGCAATGAGCAGTTCTTC.

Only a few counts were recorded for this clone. The CDR3 sequence: CASSPRDTYEKLFF. In DNA form, the CDR3 reads TGTGCCAGCAGTCCGAGGGACACCTACGAAAAACTGTTTTTT. This chain uses TRBV27 with TRBJ1-4, with D perhaps matching TRBD1 (6 bases). Germline V gene sequence: CDR1 MNHEY, CDR2 SMNVEV (reference sequence). V lost 5 bases to trimming and J lost 8 bases, with 15 bases between them. The CDR3 is 14 amino acids.

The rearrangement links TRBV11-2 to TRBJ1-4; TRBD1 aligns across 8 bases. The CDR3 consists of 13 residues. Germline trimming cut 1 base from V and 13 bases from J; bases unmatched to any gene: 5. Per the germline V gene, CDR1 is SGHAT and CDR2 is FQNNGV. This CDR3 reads CASSLARGHGLFF. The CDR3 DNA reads TGTGCCAGCAGCTTAGCCAGGGGGCACGGACTGTTTTTT.

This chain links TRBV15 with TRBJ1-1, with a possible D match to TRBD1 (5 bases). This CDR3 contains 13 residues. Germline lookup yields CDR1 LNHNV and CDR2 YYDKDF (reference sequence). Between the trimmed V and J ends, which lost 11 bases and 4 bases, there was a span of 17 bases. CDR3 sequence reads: CAPQRGLATEAFF. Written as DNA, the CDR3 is TGTGCCCCCCAACGGGGGTTGGCCACTGAAGCTTTCTTT. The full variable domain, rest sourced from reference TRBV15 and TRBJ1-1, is DAMVIQNPRYQVTQFGKPVTLSCSQTLNHNVMYWYQQKSSQAPKLLFHYYDKDFNNEADTPDNFQSRRPNTSFCFLDIRSPGLGDTAMYLCAPQRGLATEAFFGQGTRLTVV.

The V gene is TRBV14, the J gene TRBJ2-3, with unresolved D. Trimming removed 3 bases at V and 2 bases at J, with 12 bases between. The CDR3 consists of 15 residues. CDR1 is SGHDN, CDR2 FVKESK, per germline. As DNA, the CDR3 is TGTGCCAGCAGCCAGTCTCTATGGGCCACAGATACGCAGTATTTT. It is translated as CASSQSLWATDTQYF. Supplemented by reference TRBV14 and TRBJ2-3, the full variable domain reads EAGVTQFPSHSVIEKGQTVTLRCDPISGHDNLYWYRRVMGKEIKFLLHFVKESKQDESGMPNNRFLAERTGGTYSTLKVQPAELEDSGVYFCASSQSLWATDTQYFGPGTRLTVL.

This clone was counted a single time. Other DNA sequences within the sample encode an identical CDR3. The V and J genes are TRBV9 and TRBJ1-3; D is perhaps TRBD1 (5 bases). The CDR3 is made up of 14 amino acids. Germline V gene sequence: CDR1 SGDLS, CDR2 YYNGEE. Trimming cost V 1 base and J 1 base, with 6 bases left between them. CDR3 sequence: CASSVRGSGNTIYF. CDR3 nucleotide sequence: TGTGCCAGCAGCGTAAGGGGTTCTGGAAACACCATATATTTT.

The CDR3 region has the DNA TGTGCCAGCAGCCCGATATACAGGGAGGGCTGGCCCCAGCATTTT. Amino acid sequence: CASSPIYREGWPQHF. The genes are TRBV9 and TRBJ1-5; the D gene is possibly TRBD1 (6 bases). This CDR3 region has 15 residues. The germline V and J ends were trimmed by 4 bases and 9 bases, with 20 bases remaining between them. Germline V lookup: CDR1 SGDLS, CDR2 YYNGEE.